This section outlines one T cell receptor (beta chain) sequence together with its context. Its antigen is unidentified. When the RNA was reverse transcribed, random hexamers were used with an input of roughly 0.45 to 1 ug. Amplification of TCR beta CDR3 spanned 54 Vbeta and 13 Jbeta via immunoSEQ multiplex PCR. TCRdb recomputed calls from the immunoSEQ multiplex PCR reads with MiXCR, one row per CDR3 protein. The table includes about 26,000 distinct CDR3 sequences, less than 95% detected once. This specimen comes from a study of CD8 T cells in Susac syndrome. Findings and limits, study-wide: As the study acknowledged, the number of individuals who were part of its TCR sequencing and HLA analysis was relatively small.

CDR3 size: 14 residues. V was cut by 4 bases and J by 3 bases, with 13 bases left in between. From germline, CDR1 is MNHEY and CDR2 SVGEGT. The sequenced target, TCR beta, came from blood CD8+ and CD4+ T cells. TEMRA cells were FACS-enriched, while CD8+ and CD4+ T cells were negatively isolated. This chain links TRBV6-2 or TRBV6-3 with TRBJ2-7, with TRBD2 as a possible D gene (6 bases). The clonotype was recovered from a human donor in good health. Material for sequencing was CD8+ T cells from PBMCs. CDR3 protein: CASSSGLGIYEQYF. The CDR3 coding sequence is TGTGCCAGCAGTTCGGGACTGGGAATCTACGAGCAGTACTTC.